This TCR beta chain derives from a study of T cells in localized non-small cell lung cancer. Whole-study findings and limits: When the top 100 tumor clones were examined, a median around 61 of them also appeared in the adjacent lung, which was paired and uninvolved.

Researchers cut adjacent lung at least 2 cm from the tumor margin, and it showed no atypia. On this clone itself: The antigen remains undetermined.

The protocol was immunoSEQ multiplex PCR, while the TCRdb copy is restricted to in-frame clones and leaves out a portion. This sample has 3,400 or so clones, with roughly 31% found just once. Losses at the gene ends were 6 bases for V and 4 bases for J; bases not matched to a gene: 10. Germline lookup yields CDR1 MNHGY and CDR2 SAAAGT. The CDR3 has 16 amino acids. This chain uses TRBV6-8 with TRBJ2-2; 8 bases match TRBD1. The sequence was collected from a male donor older than 55 with stage III lung adenocarcinoma. The sequences come from normal lung tissue next to the tumor, collected before any cancer treatment. This chain's CDR3 is CASRILRGLATGELFF. For the CDR3, the DNA is TGTGCCAGCAGGATCCTCAGGGGGCTTGCCACCGGGGAGCTGTTTTTT.